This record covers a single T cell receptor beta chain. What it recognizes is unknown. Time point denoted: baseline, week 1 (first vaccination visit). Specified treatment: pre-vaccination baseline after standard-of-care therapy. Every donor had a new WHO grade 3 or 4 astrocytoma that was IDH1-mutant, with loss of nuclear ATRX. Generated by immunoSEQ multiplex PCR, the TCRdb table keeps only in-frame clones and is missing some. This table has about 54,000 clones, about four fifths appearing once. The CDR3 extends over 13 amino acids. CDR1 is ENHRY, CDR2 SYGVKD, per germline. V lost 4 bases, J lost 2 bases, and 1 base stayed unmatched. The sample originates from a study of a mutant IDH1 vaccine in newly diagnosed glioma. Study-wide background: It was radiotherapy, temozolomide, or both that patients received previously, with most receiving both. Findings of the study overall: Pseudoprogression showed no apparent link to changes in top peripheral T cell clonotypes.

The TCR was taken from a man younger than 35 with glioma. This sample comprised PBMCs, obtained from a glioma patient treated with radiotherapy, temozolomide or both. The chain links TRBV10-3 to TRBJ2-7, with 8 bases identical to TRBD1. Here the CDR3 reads CAISVTGAYEQYF. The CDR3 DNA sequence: TGTGCCATCAGTGTGACAGGGGCCTACGAGCAGTACTTC.